This T cell receptor beta chain was sequenced for a study of T cell responses to AZD1222 COVID-19 vaccine. Whole-study results and caveats: Among vaccine-associated CD4 TCRs, coverage spanned spike, with dominance at 160-218 and 743-854.

Second-dose schedules of about 4 or about 12 weeks were combined. This table comes from immunoSEQ multiplex PCR, and its TCRdb copy is limited to in-frame clones, with some not included. The sample gives under 200,000 clones, about 91% of which show up once; 1% to 1.5% is in the top ten. Note on this clone: As yet, its antigen is unknown.

Sequences were derived from peripheral blood, sampled 28 days after the second AZD1222 dose. The sequence came from an adult who received the AZD1222 COVID-19 vaccine.

The CDR3 sequence is CASSLSSRSSYNEQFF. Written as DNA, the CDR3 is TGTGCCAGCAGCTTATCTAGCCGAAGCTCCTACAATGAGCAGTTCTTC. The V and J genes are TRBV5-5 and TRBJ2-1; D is perhaps TRBD2 (5 bases). This CDR3 contains 16 residues. CDR1 is SGHKS and CDR2 is YYEKEE in the germline V gene (reference sequence). Trimming cost V 2 bases and J 0 bases, with 12 bases left between them.